This T cell receptor (beta chain) was documented in a study of response to subunit inactivated influenza vaccine. Overall study findings and caveats: Authors suggested each seasonal flu vaccination may recruit only limited numbers of new T cells.

The germline V gene has CDR1 DFQATT and CDR2 SNEGSKA (reference sequence). Trimming cost V 3 bases and J 0 bases, with 13 bases left between them. CDR3 length equals 15 residues. Comments on this clonotype: The antigen is unknown.

TCRdb reprocessed the RT-PCR reads via MiXCR and lists one record per CDR3 protein. Counted here are around 650,000 distinct CDR3 sequences, around 14% occurring once; the ten biggest clones make up roughly 10%. The V and J genes are TRBV20-1 and TRBJ2-3; D is uncertain. The TCR was taken from a man in his forties or fifties who received an inactivated influenza vaccine. The starting material was PBMCs from blood, obtained 11 to 12 days after vaccination. DNA for the CDR3: TGCAGTGCTAGTGGCAATGAAGCTAGCACAGATACGCAGTATTTT. The encoded protein is CSASGNEASTDTQYF.